Listed here are 8 T cell receptor beta chains from one sample, sequenced in a study of blood T cell repertoires in COVID-19. Measured with immunoSEQ multiplex PCR; TCRdb has only the in-frame clones, and not every one. The sample consists of 200,000 to 300,000 clones, roughly 86% of them appearing once. The sample was peripheral blood. Source of these receptors: an older woman who had recovered from COVID-19.

The CDR3 DNA reads as TGTGCCAGCAGCGAGGGGGCGATTGACACTAATGAAAAACTGTTTTTT. It translates to CASSEGAIDTNEKLFF. The V gene is TRBV9, the J gene TRBJ1-4, with 7 bases aligning to TRBD1. The CDR3 totals 16 residues. The germline gives CDR1 SGDLS, CDR2 YYNGEE. V shed 3 bases, J shed 2 bases, and the junction held 7 bases outside the gene matches.

V is TRBV29-1 and J is TRBJ1-3; unclear D gene. Trimming left V 8 bases short and J 4 bases short, with 24 bases between. This CDR3 region has 16 residues. Germline CDR1 SQVTM, CDR2 ANQGSEA. CDR3 region: CSLPLSGSFGGNTIYF. CDR3 sequence (DNA): TGCAGCCTGCCTCTCTCGGGATCCTTCGGAGGAAACACCATATATTTT.

The rearrangement links TRBV9 to TRBJ1-2; D unclear. The CDR3 contains 14 residues. The germline V gene has CDR1 SGDLS and CDR2 YYNGEE. V shed 0 bases and J shed 6 bases, with 12 bases lying between them. The CDR3 bases are TGTGCCAGCAGCGTAGTCGGCAGGAGGCATGGCTACACCTTC. Its translation: CASSVVGRRHGYTF.

V gene TRBV5-1 combines with J gene TRBJ2-1; possibly TRBD1 for D (6 bases). Trimming took 9 bases from V and 8 from J, leaving 18 bases between them. CDR3 size: 13 residues. Germline CDR1 and CDR2: SGHRS and YFSETQ. The DNA of the CDR3 is TGCGCCACCCGACAGGCCGTGGGCGATGAGCAGTTCTTC. It is translated as CATRQAVGDEQFF.

This chain connects TRBV11-2 to TRBJ2-2; 9 bases are a match to TRBD1. Looked up from germline, CDR1 is SGHAT and CDR2 is FQNNGV. J was trimmed by 6 bases and V by 5 bases; bases with no gene match: 7. The CDR3 has 15 residues. The CDR3, as DNA: TGTGCCAGCAGCCCGGGACAGGGAATCTCCGGGGAGCTGTTTTTT. Amino acids: CASSPGQGISGELFF.

The chain links TRBV3-1 (or the pseudogene TRBV3-2) to TRBJ2-5; 7 nucleotides match TRBD1. Germline CDR1 reads LGHDT; CDR2 reads YNNKEL (reference sequence). V was clipped by 3 bases and J by 2 bases; unmatched bases: 3. This CDR3 is built from 14 residues. Here the CDR3 DNA reads TGTGCCAGCAGCCAGGGGGACAGACAAGAGACCCAGTACTTC. Translated: CASSQGDRQETQYF.

The chain joins TRBV25-1 to TRBJ2-7, with TRBD2 matching over 11 bases. Germline trimming cut 1 base from V and 3 bases from J; bases unmatched to any gene: 2. This CDR3 has 15 residues. Germline values: CDR1 MGHDK, CDR2 SYGVNS. The CDR3 loop reads CASSESTSGGYEQYF. CDR3 nucleotides: TGTGCCAGCAGTGAATCAACTAGCGGGGGCTACGAGCAGTACTTC.

The chain couples TRBV5-1 to TRBJ2-2; 9 nucleotides agree with TRBD1. The trim removed 5 bases at V and 2 bases at J, leaving 7 bases unmatched. The CDR3 is 16 residues long. From germline, CDR1 is SGHRS and CDR2 YFSETQ. CDR3 DNA sequence: TGCGCCAGCAGTTTTATGGGACAGGGTAACACCGGGGAGCTGTTTTTT. It is translated as CASSFMGQGNTGELFF.